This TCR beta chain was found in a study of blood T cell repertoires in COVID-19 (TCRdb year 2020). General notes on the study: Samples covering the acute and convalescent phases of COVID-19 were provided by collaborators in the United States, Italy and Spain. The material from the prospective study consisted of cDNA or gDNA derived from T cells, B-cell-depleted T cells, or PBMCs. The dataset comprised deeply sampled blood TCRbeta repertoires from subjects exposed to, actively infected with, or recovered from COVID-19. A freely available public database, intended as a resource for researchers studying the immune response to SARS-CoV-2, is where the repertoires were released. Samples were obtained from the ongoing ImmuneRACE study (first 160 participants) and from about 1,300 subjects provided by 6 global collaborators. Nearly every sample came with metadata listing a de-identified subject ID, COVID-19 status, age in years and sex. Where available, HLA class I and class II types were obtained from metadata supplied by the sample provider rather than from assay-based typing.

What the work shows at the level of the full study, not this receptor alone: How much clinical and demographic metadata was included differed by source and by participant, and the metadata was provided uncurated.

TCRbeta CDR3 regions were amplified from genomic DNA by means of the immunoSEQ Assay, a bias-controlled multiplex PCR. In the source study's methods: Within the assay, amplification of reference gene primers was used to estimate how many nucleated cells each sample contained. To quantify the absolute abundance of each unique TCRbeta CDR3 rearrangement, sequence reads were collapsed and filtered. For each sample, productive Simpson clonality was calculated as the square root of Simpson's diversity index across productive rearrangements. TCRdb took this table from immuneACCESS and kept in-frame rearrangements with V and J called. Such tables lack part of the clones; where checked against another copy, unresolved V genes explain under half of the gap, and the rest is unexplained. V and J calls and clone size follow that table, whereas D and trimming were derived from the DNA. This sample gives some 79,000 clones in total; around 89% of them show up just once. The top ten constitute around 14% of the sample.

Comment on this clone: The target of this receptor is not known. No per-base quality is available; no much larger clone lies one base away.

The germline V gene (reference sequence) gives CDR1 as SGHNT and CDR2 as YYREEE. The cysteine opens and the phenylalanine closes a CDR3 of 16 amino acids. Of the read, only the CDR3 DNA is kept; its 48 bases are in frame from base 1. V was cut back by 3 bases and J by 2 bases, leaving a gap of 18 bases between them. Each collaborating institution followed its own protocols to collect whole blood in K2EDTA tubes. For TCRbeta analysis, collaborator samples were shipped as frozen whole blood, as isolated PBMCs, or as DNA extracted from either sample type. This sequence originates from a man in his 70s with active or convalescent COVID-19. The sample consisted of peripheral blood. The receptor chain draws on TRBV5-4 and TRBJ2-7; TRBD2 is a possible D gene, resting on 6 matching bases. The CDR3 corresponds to CASSSSQRASPYEQYF. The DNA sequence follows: TGTGCCAGCAGCTCCAGTCAGCGGGCATCACCCTACGAGCAGTACTTC.